Each of the 19 T cell receptor beta chains below was sequenced from the same sample in a study of shared clonotypes between healthy human individuals. Some clones are missing from TCRdb's copy, which holds only in-frame ones; the method was immunoSEQ multiplex PCR. The table lists about 660,000 clones, around 74% of them singletons. The specimen was memory CD4+ T cells sorted from blood. This sample's subset: CD45RA-negative fraction. The receptor source for this set is a woman younger than 45 in good health.

In DNA, the CDR3 is TGTGCCAGCAGACAGAGTCGGAGCAATCAGCCCCAGCATTTT. This translates into CASRQSRSNQPQHF. The chain recombines TRBV27 with TRBJ1-5; D is undetermined. Germline values: CDR1 MNHEY, CDR2 SMNVEV (reference sequence). The length of the CDR3 is 14 residues. Deletions cut 6 bases from V and 1 base from J, with 10 bases between.

This chain joins TRBV6-5 and TRBJ2-1; 9 bases align to TRBD2. The V segment lost 1 base and the J segment 9 bases; nucleotides outside the gene matches: 4. The CDR3 covers 14 residues. Germline V gene data show CDR1 as MNHEY and CDR2 as SVGAGI. In nucleotides, the CDR3 is TGTGCCAGCAGTTACTTAGCGGGAGTTAGTGAGCAGTTCTTC. Residues: CASSYLAGVSEQFF.

As for this clone: Other DNA sequences in this sample translate to the same CDR3. The chain links TRBV5-6 to TRBJ2-1; 7 bases are a match to TRBD2. The CDR3 runs to 11 residues. V was clipped by 4 bases and J by 10 bases; unmatched bases: 2. Germline values: CDR1 SGHDT, CDR2 YYEEEE. CDR3 nucleotides: TGTGCCAGCAGCGTTAGCGGGGAGCAGTTCTTC. Its protein product is CASSVSGEQFF.

This clone was found a few times. The CDR3 nucleotides read TGCAGCGTTGAGGAGGGGGCCCTGGGTGAGCAGTTCTTC. Its translation: CSVEEGALGEQFF. The V gene is TRBV29-1, the J gene TRBJ2-1, with a possible D match to TRBD1 (7 bases). Germline V gene sequence: CDR1 SQVTM, CDR2 ANQGSEA. Trimming shortened V by 3 bases and J by 9 bases, and 15 bases separated the two germline ends. The CDR3 length is 13 residues.

This rearrangement joins TRBV2 to TRBJ2-7; 10 positions agree with TRBD2. The germline gives CDR1 SNHLY, CDR2 FYNNEI. CDR3 length: 15 residues. The junction had 11 bases not matched to a gene; V was cut back by 6 bases and J by 6 bases. CDR3 in DNA: TGTGCCAGCAGGTTAGGAGCGGGAGGGCCGGGCGAGCAGTACTTC. Encoded protein: CASRLGAGGPGEQYF.

The V call is TRBV10-2, the J call TRBJ1-1; D gene ambiguous. The CDR3 runs 13 residues. Germline values: CDR1 WSHSY, CDR2 SAAADI. With 6 bases removed from V and 1 base from J, the gap between germline ends came to 9 bases. In nucleotides, the CDR3 is TGCGCCAGCAGGAATCAAAGGAACACTGAAGCTTTCTTT. Residues: CASRNQRNTEAFF.

The chain links TRBV19 to TRBJ1-4, with D uncertain. In germline, CDR1 is LNHDA, CDR2 SQIVND (reference sequence). Trimming shortened V by 9 bases and J by 1 base, and 15 bases separated the two germline ends. The CDR3 is made up of 15 amino acids. The CDR3 sequence: CASRSERRTNEKLFF. The CDR3 DNA is TGTGCCAGCCGTAGTGAAAGGAGAACTAATGAAAAACTGTTTTTT.

The chain joins TRBV30 to TRBJ2-2; 8 bases are a match to TRBD1. With V trimmed by 6 bases and J by 1 base, 7 bases remained unmatched. The CDR3 totals 15 residues. CDR1 is GTSNPN, CDR2 SVGIG, per germline (reference sequence). The CDR3 coding sequence is TGTGCCTGCCATACAGGGGGTCGGAACACCGGGGAGCTGTTTTTT. Translation gives CACHTGGRNTGELFF.

The chain couples TRBV27 to TRBJ2-2; no clear D gene. V gave up 5 bases and J gave up 6 bases, with 10 bases separating them. CDR1 is MNHEY, CDR2 SMNVEV, per germline (reference sequence). CDR3 length equals 13 residues. The CDR3 sequence: CASSRSRAGELFF. The DNA for the CDR3 is TGTGCCAGCAGTCGCTCGAGAGCCGGGGAGCTGTTTTTT.

The rearrangement links TRBV18 to TRBJ2-7; D uncertain. The V gene lost 6 bases and the J gene lost 2 bases, with 5 bases spanning the gap. Germline CDR1 and CDR2: KGHSH and LQKENI. This CDR3 is built from 11 residues. CDR3 in amino acids: CASSATYEQYF. CDR3 DNA sequence: TGTGCCAGCTCCGCCACCTACGAGCAGTACTTC.

The rearrangement joins TRBV19 to TRBJ2-1; D is uncertain. Germline values: CDR1 LNHDA, CDR2 SQIVND (reference sequence). The ends were cut back, 3 bases at V and 10 bases at J, with 16 bases in the middle. The CDR3 runs to 14 residues. CDR3: CASSISPAVHEQFF. The CDR3 coding sequence is TGTGCCAGTAGTATCTCCCCCGCAGTTCACGAGCAGTTCTTC.

J is TRBJ2-7 and V is TRBV7-6; TRBD2 agrees at 8 bases. Trimming cost V 4 bases and J 0 bases; bases outside gene matches: 11. The length of the CDR3 is 17 residues. Per germline, CDR1 SGHVS and CDR2 FNYEAQ. CDR3 sequence reads: CASSSAGLGTSSYEQYF. The CDR3 DNA follows: TGTGCCAGCAGCTCGGCGGGTTTAGGGACTAGCTCCTACGAGCAGTACTTC.

This clone has only one observation. V gene TRBV4-1 combines with J gene TRBJ1-2; 8 positions match TRBD1. J gave up 8 bases and V 3 bases, and 8 bases lay outside the gene matches. CDR1 and CDR2 from the germline V gene are MGHRA and YSYEKL. The CDR3 has 14 residues. CDR3 sequence (DNA): TGCGCCAGCAGCCAGACAACAGGGGGACTGGGCTACACCTTC. Translated, it gives CASSQTTGGLGYTF.

The chain combines TRBV7-6 with TRBJ2-3, with unresolved D. Germline CDR1 and CDR2: SGHVS and FNYEAQ. The CDR3 is 12 residues long. V gave up 0 bases and J gave up 6 bases, with 4 bases separating them. The CDR3 DNA is TGTGCCAGCAGCTTAGCCCCGGATACGCAGTATTTT. This translates into CASSLAPDTQYF.

The V and J genes are TRBV28 and TRBJ2-3; 12 positions agree with TRBD1. CDR3 length equals 19 residues. Germline V gives CDR1 MDHEN, CDR2 SYDVKM. The J segment lost 4 bases and the V segment lost 5 bases, leaving 16 bases of the junction unmatched. This chain's CDR3 is CASSPRPYTGTGGPDTQYF. CDR3 sequence (DNA): TGTGCCAGCAGTCCCCGCCCCTACACCGGGACAGGGGGCCCAGATACGCAGTATTTT.

This chain connects TRBV28 to TRBJ1-4, with D perhaps matching TRBD1 (5 bases). Germline CDR1 MDHEN, CDR2 SYDVKM. The CDR3 contains 16 residues. The V end lost 3 bases, the J end lost 0 bases, and 11 bases lay between the germline ends. The CDR3 here is CASSLNRGATNEKLFF. The DNA of the CDR3 is TGTGCCAGCAGTTTGAACCGGGGCGCAACTAATGAAAAACTGTTTTTT.

The chain is built from TRBV7-9 and TRBJ2-2, with 13 bases that match TRBD2. The CDR3 contains 19 residues. CDR1 and CDR2 from the germline V gene are SEHNR and FQNEAQ (reference sequence). Losses at the gene ends were 1 base for V and 4 bases for J; bases not matched to a gene: 9. The CDR3 loop reads CASSLGPGLAGLGTGELFF. The CDR3 bases are TGTGCCAGCAGCTTAGGCCCGGGACTAGCGGGATTGGGCACCGGGGAGCTGTTTTTT.

The CDR3 sequence is CAISESMTAKEKLFF. The CDR3 nucleotides read TGTGCCATCAGTGAGTCGATGACAGCAAAAGAAAAACTGTTTTTT. J is TRBJ1-4 and V is TRBV10-3, with D perhaps TRBD1 (5 bases). Trimming removed 0 bases at V and 8 bases at J, with 13 bases between. CDR1 and CDR2 (germline): ENHRY, SYGVKD. The CDR3 runs 15 residues.

The chain couples TRBV7-2 to TRBJ2-6; D is unresolved. The V end lost 1 base, the J end lost 0 bases, and 10 bases lay between the germline ends. The CDR3 consists of 17 residues. Germline values: CDR1 SGHTA, CDR2 FQGNSA. As DNA, the CDR3 is TGTGCCAGCAGCTTAGTCGGCAGCCGCTCTGGGGCCAACGTCCTGACTTTC. Encoded protein: CASSLVGSRSGANVLTF. Looking up the rest from reference TRBV7-2 and TRBJ2-6 gives the full variable domain: GAGVSQSPSNKVTEKGKDVELRCDPISGHTALYWYRQSLGQGLEFLIYFQGNSAPDKSGLPSDRFSAERTGGSVSTLTIQRTQQEDSAVYLCASSLVGSRSGANVLTFGAGSRLTVL.